This TCR beta chain was captured by sequencing in a study of identical twins' blood T cells. TCRdb re-analysed the 5' RACE reads in MiXCR, keeping a single row per CDR3 protein. In the table there are 400,000 or so distinct CDR3 sequences, roughly 28% of which are singletons. At least ten counts were recorded for this clonotype. The source is a woman aged 18-49 years in good health. Material for sequencing was PBMCs.

The CDR3, as DNA: TGTGCCAGCAGCCCCAATCCAGATACGCAGTATTTT. It specifies CASSPNPDTQYF. V is TRBV13 and J is TRBJ2-3; D ambiguous. Germline V gene sequence: CDR1 PRHDT, CDR2 FYEKMQ (reference sequence). Trimming left V 5 bases short and J 4 bases short, with 7 bases between. The CDR3 extends over 12 amino acids.